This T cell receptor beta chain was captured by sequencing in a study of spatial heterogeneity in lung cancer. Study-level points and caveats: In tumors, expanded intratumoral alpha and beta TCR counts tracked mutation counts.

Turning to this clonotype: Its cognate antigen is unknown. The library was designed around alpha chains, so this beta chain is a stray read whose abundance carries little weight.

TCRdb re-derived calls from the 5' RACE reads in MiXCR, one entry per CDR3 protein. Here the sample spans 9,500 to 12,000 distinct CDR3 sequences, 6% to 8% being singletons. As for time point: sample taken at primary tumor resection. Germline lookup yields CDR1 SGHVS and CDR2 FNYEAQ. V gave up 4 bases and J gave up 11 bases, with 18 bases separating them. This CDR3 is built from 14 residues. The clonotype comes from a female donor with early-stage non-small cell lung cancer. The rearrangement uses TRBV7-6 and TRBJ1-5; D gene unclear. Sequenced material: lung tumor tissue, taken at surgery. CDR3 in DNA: TGTGCCAGCAGCTCTGACCCTACCTCGGGGTCCCAGCATTTT. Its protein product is CASSSDPTSGSQHF.